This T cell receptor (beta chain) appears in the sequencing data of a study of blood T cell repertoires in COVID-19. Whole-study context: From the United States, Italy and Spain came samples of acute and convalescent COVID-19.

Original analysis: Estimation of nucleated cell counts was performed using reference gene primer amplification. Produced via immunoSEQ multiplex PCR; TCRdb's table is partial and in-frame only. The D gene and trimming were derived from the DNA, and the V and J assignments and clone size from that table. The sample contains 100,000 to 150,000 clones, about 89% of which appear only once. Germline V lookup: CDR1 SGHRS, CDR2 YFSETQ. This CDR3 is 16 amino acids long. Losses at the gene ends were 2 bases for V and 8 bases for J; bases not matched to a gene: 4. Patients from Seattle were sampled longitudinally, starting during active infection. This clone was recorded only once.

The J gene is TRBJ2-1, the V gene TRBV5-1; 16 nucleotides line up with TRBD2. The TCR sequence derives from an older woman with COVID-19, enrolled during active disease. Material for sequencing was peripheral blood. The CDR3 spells CASSLGTSGGADEQFF. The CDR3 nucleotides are TGCGCCAGCAGCTTAGGGACTAGCGGGGGGGCGGATGAGCAGTTCTTC.